This T cell receptor (beta chain) was found in a study of blood T cell repertoires in COVID-19. Study-wide background: PBMCs, B-cell-depleted T cells, or T cells were the source of the cDNA or gDNA that made up the material.

Sequencing used immunoSEQ multiplex PCR; TCRdb keeps in-frame clones, though not all of them. The sample has over 90,000 clones, roughly four fifths seen once. This receptor was obtained from a man between 50 and 59 years old with active or convalescent COVID-19. Sequencing was carried out using peripheral blood.

The CDR3 sequence: CASSAQQGGNYGYTF. The CDR3 DNA reads TGTGCCAGCAGCGCGCAACAGGGGGGTAACTATGGCTACACCTTC. V usage is TRBV7-2 and J usage is TRBJ1-2; TRBD1 matches at 8 bases. The CDR3 contains 15 residues. Germline V gives CDR1 SGHTA, CDR2 FQGNSA. V dropped 5 bases and J dropped 1; count of bases not matched to a gene: 6.